The clone carrying this T cell receptor beta chain was found many times. What it recognizes is unknown. V dropped 3 bases and J dropped 0 bases, with 9 bases sitting between them. The length of the CDR3 is 14 residues. Per the germline V gene, CDR1 is SQVTM and CDR2 is ANQGSEA. Arm-PCR of CDR3 regions and iRepertoire HTBI primers were the basis on which TCR beta libraries were built. From the multiplex PCR reads, TCRdb called clonotypes with MiXCR, one entry per CDR3 protein. The table lists hundreds of thousands of distinct CDR3 sequences, 18% of them singletons, with roughly 40% in the top ten. The sample's time point: newly diagnosed GD, antithyroid drugs for less than 3 months. Generation of the TCR library employed RNA extracted from PBMCs. These data belong to a study of regulatory T cells in long-lasting Graves disease. Overall study context: Recently diagnosed Graves' patients had received antithyroid drugs for under 3 months. Regarding the study as a whole: Persistent disease preferred TRBV28, TRBJ1-2 and TRBJ2-5. A greater number of public clonotypes (approximately 2,500) was shared by persistent patients than by new patients (roughly 930).

The chain recombines TRBV29-1 with TRBJ2-1; D unresolved. Specimen: peripheral blood mononuclear cells (PBMCs), collected at new diagnosis, from a patient treated with antithyroid drugs. The sequence was collected from a female donor with Graves disease. The CDR3 nucleotides read TGCAGCGTTGATTGGACCACCTCCTACAATGAGCAGTTCTTC. It codes for CSVDWTTSYNEQFF.